These 27 T cell receptor beta chains were sequenced from one sample in a study of shared clonotypes between healthy human individuals. Sequencing used immunoSEQ multiplex PCR; TCRdb keeps in-frame clones, though not all of them. This sample carries hundreds of thousands of clones, 75% to 80% of them seen once, and the ten largest clones take approximately 12%. Specimen: PBMCs. The receptors were sampled from a woman between 35 and 50 years old in good health. Some clones in this sample may be carry-over from other donors' samples.

This clone was picked up one time. The chain employs TRBV4-1 and TRBJ2-2; D gene ambiguous. With 6 bases removed from V and 5 bases from J, the gap between germline ends came to 22 bases. Germline-derived CDR1 and CDR2 are MGHRA and YSYEKL. This CDR3 has 17 residues. CDR3 protein: CASSPGYRTLPTGELFF. Here the CDR3 DNA reads TGCGCCAGCAGTCCCGGGTACCGGACGCTCCCAACCGGGGAGCTGTTTTTT.

The genes are TRBV18 and TRBJ2-3; no definite D call. Per the germline V gene, CDR1 is KGHSH and CDR2 is LQKENI. CDR3 length: 16 amino acids. V lost 0 bases, J lost 9 bases, and 19 bases lay in between. CDR3 in DNA: TGTGCCAGCTCACCACCGTCCCCCTTCAAGGTTGGCACGCAGTATTTT. Protein product: CASSPPSPFKVGTQYF.

Remarks on this clone: At one boundary the junction diverges from the germline segment, which might be a read error. The chain links TRBV10-2 to TRBJ2-7; 11 nucleotides align to TRBD1. The CDR3 has 16 amino acids. The V gene's germline CDR1 is WSHSY and CDR2 SAAADI. Here the CDR3 DNA reads TGCGCCAGCAGTGAGCCTGGGACAGGGGGGAGGTACGAGCAGTGCTTC. It yields the protein CASSEPGTGGRYEQCF.

In this sample, this clone turned up a few times. This chain connects TRBV6-1 to TRBJ1-2; unclear D gene. Germline CDR1 MNHNS, CDR2 SASEGT. V was trimmed by 1 base and J by 4 bases, leaving 13 bases between them. This CDR3 contains 15 residues. The CDR3 sequence is CASSEVSTWGYGYTF. CDR3 nucleotide sequence: TGTGCCAGCAGTGAAGTATCAACATGGGGCTATGGCTACACCTTC.

The V gene is TRBV27, the J gene TRBJ2-1, with TRBD2 identical over 10 bases. Germline CDR1 and CDR2: MNHEY and SMNVEV (reference sequence). The CDR3 is made up of 16 amino acids. The V segment lost 4 bases and the J segment 8 bases; nucleotides outside the gene matches: 11. The CDR3: CASSSPSGRTGDEQFF. Written as DNA, the CDR3 is TGTGCCAGCAGTTCTCCTAGCGGGAGAACGGGCGATGAGCAGTTCTTC.

The chain has TRBV11-2 and TRBJ2-7; D may be TRBD1 or TRBD2 (5 bases each). CDR1 is SGHAT, CDR2 FQNNGV, per germline. There are 14 residues in the CDR3. The V end was cut by 5 bases, the J end by 2 bases, with 13 bases between. The CDR3 sequence: CASSHNRGPYEQYF. CDR3 nucleotides: TGTGCCAGCAGCCATAACCGGGGACCCTACGAGCAGTACTTC.

This clone was picked up a small number of times. The rearrangement uses TRBV28 and TRBJ1-2; D unclear. Germline CDR1 MDHEN, CDR2 SYDVKM. The CDR3 extends over 12 amino acids. V was cut by 4 bases and J by 4 bases, with 7 bases left in between. Here the CDR3 reads CASSSPVYGYTF. The CDR3 DNA sequence: TGTGCCAGCAGTTCACCAGTCTATGGCTACACCTTC.

The CDR3 nucleotides read TGTGCCAGCAGCAAGACGAACTATGGCTACACCTTC. Its translation: CASSKTNYGYTF. This chain connects TRBV7-9 to TRBJ1-2, with no clear D. The CDR3 totals 12 residues. Germline CDR1 SEHNR, CDR2 FQNEAQ (reference sequence). V was cut by 5 bases and J by 2 bases, with 6 bases left in between.

The count of this clone is one. V is TRBV11-2 and J is TRBJ1-4; D not certain. V gave up 0 bases and J gave up 7 bases, with 9 bases separating them. Per the germline V gene, CDR1 is SGHAT and CDR2 is FQNNGV. CDR3 size: 14 residues. The CDR3 sequence: CASSLETRGEKLFF. In DNA form, the CDR3 reads TGTGCCAGCAGCTTAGAGACAAGAGGTGAAAAACTGTTTTTT.

Regarding this clone: Given a much more abundant clone one base away, this may be a read error. Distinct nucleotide sequences in the sample also encode this CDR3. The rearrangement uses TRBV11-2 and TRBJ2-5; 10 bases fit TRBD1. The CDR3 is 16 amino acids. Trimming took 0 bases from V and 5 from J; bases not matched to a gene: 6. Germline CDR1 reads SGHAT; CDR2 reads FQNNGV. CDR3 sequence: CASSLDRWDRGETQYF. The CDR3 nucleotides read TGTGCCAGCAGCTTAGATCGGTGGGACAGGGGTGAGACCCAGTACTTC.

The rearrangement uses TRBV7-9 and TRBJ1-1, with 10 bases aligning to TRBD1. The trim removed 6 bases at V and 8 bases at J, leaving 9 bases unmatched. The CDR3 is made up of 14 amino acids. Looked up from germline, CDR1 is SEHNR and CDR2 is FQNEAQ (reference sequence). In nucleotides, the CDR3 is TGTGCCAGCAGTTCCGGGACAGGGGTACCCGAAGCTTTCTTT. Amino acid sequence: CASSSGTGVPEAFF.

V is TRBV9 and J is TRBJ1-4; TRBD1 is a possible D gene (5 bases). V dropped 0 bases and J dropped 7 bases, with 13 bases sitting between them. CDR1 and CDR2 (germline): SGDLS, YYNGEE. This CDR3 has 15 amino acids. The CDR3 sequence is CASSVAYGAAEKLFF. DNA of the CDR3: TGTGCCAGCAGCGTAGCCTATGGGGCTGCTGAAAAACTGTTTTTT.

In this sample, this clone turned up once. The J gene is TRBJ2-3, the V gene TRBV23-1, with 13 bases matching TRBD2. TRBV23-1 is an ORF, with its function uncertain. The CDR3 has 17 residues. V trimming: 3 bases; J trimming: 2 bases; junction bases outside the gene matches: 5. CDR3 sequence reads: CASSHYGTSGNTDTQYF. CDR3 DNA sequence: TGCGCCAGCAGTCACTACGGGACTAGCGGGAACACAGATACGCAGTATTTT.

This clone was seen a few times. The chain recombines TRBV27 with TRBJ2-7; D is uncertain. CDR3 length equals 14 residues. Germline values: CDR1 MNHEY, CDR2 SMNVEV (reference sequence). V shed 2 bases and J shed 0 bases, with 8 bases lying between them. Written as DNA, the CDR3 is TGTGCCAGCAGTTTAGGTCCCGTCTCCTACGAGCAGTACTTC. This translates into CASSLGPVSYEQYF.

This chain connects TRBV4-1 to TRBJ2-7; 10 bases map to TRBD1. The CDR3 runs to 16 residues. The germline V gene encodes CDR1 MGHRA and CDR2 YSYEKL. V lost 3 bases to trimming and J lost 3 bases; unmatched junction nucleotides: 8. The CDR3 is CASSQGGQGSNYEQYF. CDR3 bases: TGCGCCAGCAGCCAGGGGGGACAGGGGTCTAACTACGAGCAGTACTTC.

Details on this clone: Within the sample, other DNA sequences also encode this same CDR3. This chain joins TRBV29-1 and TRBJ2-5; D not resolved. Germline V gene sequence: CDR1 SQVTM, CDR2 ANQGSEA. V dropped 6 bases and J dropped 3 bases, with 5 bases sitting between them. The CDR3 extends over 10 amino acids. CDR3 sequence (DNA): TGCAGCGTCGATGAAGAGACCCAGTACTTC. It codes for CSVDEETQYF.

In DNA, the CDR3 is TGTGCCAGCAGCGCAAGACCAATAGGGGAGACCCAGTACTTC. Translation gives CASSARPIGETQYF. The chain is built from TRBV7-8 and TRBJ2-5; no definite D call. V lost 5 bases and J 5 bases, leaving 15 bases between the germline ends. Germline CDR1 is SGHVS and CDR2 is FQNEAQ. This CDR3 comprises 14 residues.

The chain employs TRBV5-1 and TRBJ1-1, with D possibly matching TRBD1 (5 bases). Trimming removed 4 bases from V and 3 bases from J, with 13 bases in between. Germline loops: CDR1 SGHRS, CDR2 YFSETQ. There are 14 residues in the CDR3. The DNA of the CDR3 is TGCGCCAGCAGCATAACCGGGACTTACACTGAAGCTTTCTTT. Its translation: CASSITGTYTEAFF. The entire variable domain, with the rest obtained from reference TRBV5-1 and TRBJ1-1, is as follows: KAGVTQTPRYLIKTRGQQVTLSCSPISGHRSVSWYQQTPGQGLQFLFEYFSETQRNKGNFPGRFSGRQFSNSRSEMNVSTLELGDSALYLCASSITGTYTEAFFGQGTRLTVV.

V and J are TRBV13 and TRBJ2-3, with a possible D match to TRBD1 (6 bases). Germline CDR1 and CDR2: PRHDT and FYEKMQ (reference sequence). CDR3 length: 14 amino acids. V was pared by 6 bases and J by 3 bases, with 13 bases between. The CDR3 loop is CASSFGGYTDTQYF. The DNA of the CDR3 is TGTGCCAGCAGTTTTGGGGGCTATACAGATACGCAGTATTTT. Full variable domain (outside the CDR3, taken from reference TRBV13 and TRBJ2-3): AAGVIQSPRHLIKEKRETATLKCYPIPRHDTVYWYQQGPGQDPQFLISFYEKMQSDKGSIPDRFSAQQFSDYHSELNMSSLELGDSALYFCASSFGGYTDTQYFGPGTRLTVL.

This sequence joins TRBV6-6 and TRBJ2-7; 13 nucleotides align to TRBD2. V shed 5 bases and J 6 bases; nucleotides not matched to a gene: 7. This CDR3 is built from 15 residues. Germline values: CDR1 MNHNY, CDR2 SVGAGI (reference sequence). The CDR3 loop reads CASSTGLAGVAEQYF. Here the CDR3 DNA reads TGTGCCAGCAGTACTGGACTAGCGGGAGTCGCCGAGCAGTACTTC.

Only a few counts were recorded for this clone. The CDR3 DNA is TGCGCCAGCAGCTTGGGCGGGAGGGCGGTAGATACGCAGTATTTT. This gives the protein CASSLGGRAVDTQYF. The chain carries TRBV5-1 and TRBJ2-3, with TRBD2 matching 9 bases. Germline V gives CDR1 SGHRS, CDR2 YFSETQ. The CDR3 contains 15 residues. The V segment lost 0 bases and the J segment 5 bases; nucleotides outside the gene matches: 4. The variable domain in full, completed from reference TRBV5-1 and TRBJ2-3, reads KAGVTQTPRYLIKTRGQQVTLSCSPISGHRSVSWYQQTPGQGLQFLFEYFSETQRNKGNFPGRFSGRQFSNSRSEMNVSTLELGDSALYLCASSLGGRAVDTQYFGPGTRLTVL.

This clone came up once. V is TRBV4-2 and J is TRBJ1-1; D is unresolved. V lost 6 bases and J 1 base, leaving 9 bases between the germline ends. From germline, CDR1 is LGHNA and CDR2 YNFKEQ. This CDR3 comprises 13 residues. CDR3 in amino acids: CASSLSRNTEAFF. The CDR3 bases are TGTGCCAGCAGTTTAAGCCGGAACACTGAAGCTTTCTTT.

The table lists this clone with a count of one. The chain is built from TRBV28 and TRBJ1-2, with 10 positions matching TRBD1. V lost 6 bases to trimming and J lost 7 bases; unmatched junction nucleotides: 8. The germline CDR1 and CDR2 sequences are MDHEN and SYDVKM. The CDR3 runs 14 residues. The CDR3 DNA follows: TGTGCCAGCAGCTTGACAGGGGGCTGGGTTGGCTACACCTTC. Translation: CASSLTGGWVGYTF.

The sample holds a few counts of this clone. The chain links TRBV4-3 to TRBJ2-5; 8 nucleotides align to TRBD2. The CDR3 totals 16 residues. Germline CDR1 LGHNA, CDR2 YSLEER. The ends lost 0 bases at V and 7 bases at J; junction bases unmatched: 10. For the CDR3, the DNA is TGCGCCAGCAGCCAAGACTATTCAGCGGGAGCTCGGACCCAGTACTTC. Residues: CASSQDYSAGARTQYF.

The rearrangement joins TRBV27 to TRBJ1-6; D might be TRBD1 (5 bases). CDR3 length equals 14 residues. The germline V gene has CDR1 MNHEY and CDR2 SMNVEV (reference sequence). V was shortened by 6 bases and J by 5 bases, with 11 bases between the two germline ends. The CDR3 protein is CASSWGRNNSPLHF. The CDR3 coding sequence is TGTGCCAGCAGCTGGGGACGGAATAATTCACCCCTCCACTTT.

The V gene is TRBV25-1, the J gene TRBJ2-2; D not resolved. The V gene's germline CDR1 is MGHDK and CDR2 SYGVNS. Trimming cost V 4 bases and J 0 bases, with 9 bases left between them. The CDR3 totals 15 residues. Here the CDR3 DNA reads TGTGCCAGCAGTGTGGTGGGTTCGAACACCGGGGAGCTGTTTTTT. Translation gives CASSVVGSNTGELFF.

This chain joins TRBV15 and TRBJ2-1; D may be TRBD1 or TRBD2 (5 bases each). The CDR3 covers 15 residues. Trimming pared 1 base from V and 7 bases from J, leaving 14 bases between. Germline assignment: CDR1 LNHNV and CDR2 YYDKDF (reference sequence). The CDR3 region has the DNA TGTGCCACCAGCAGAGGGGACCATTTGTGGAATGAGCAGTTCTTC. This gives the protein CATSRGDHLWNEQFF. Variable domain in full (rest from reference TRBV15 and TRBJ2-1): DAMVIQNPRYQVTQFGKPVTLSCSQTLNHNVMYWYQQKSSQAPKLLFHYYDKDFNNEADTPDNFQSRRPNTSFCFLDIRSPGLGDTAMYLCATSRGDHLWNEQFFGPGTRLTVL.